Below are 2 T cell receptor beta chains sequenced from a single sample in a study of shared clonotypes between healthy human individuals. The table came from immunoSEQ multiplex PCR; TCRdb's copy has only in-frame clones and leaves some out. The top ten clones hold 0.6% to 0.75% of a sample with over a million clones, 78% of them seen once. Sequencing input: memory CD4+ T cells from PBMCs. As for subset: CD45RA-negative fraction. The receptor source for this set is a young man in good health. Some clones in this sample may be carry-over from other donors' samples.

The V gene is TRBV30, the J gene TRBJ2-3, with 9 bases lining up with TRBD2. The CDR3 runs 16 residues. The V and J ends lost 0 bases and 7 bases, in that order; junction bases with no gene match: 11. The germline V gene has CDR1 GTSNPN and CDR2 SVGIG (reference sequence). The CDR3 reads CAWSVRASGNINTQYF. The CDR3 DNA follows: TGTGCCTGGAGTGTACGCGCTAGCGGGAATATAAATACGCAGTATTTT.

The rearrangement links TRBV5-4 to TRBJ2-5; D gene unclear. Deletions cut 1 base from V and 0 bases from J, with 7 bases between. The CDR3 consists of 14 residues. CDR1 SGHNT and CDR2 YYREEE come from the germline V gene (reference sequence). The CDR3 loop is CASSLSTYQETQYF. As DNA, the CDR3 is TGTGCCAGCAGCTTGTCTACGTACCAAGAGACCCAGTACTTC.